The entry that follows covers one TCR beta chain sequence. Some clones are missing from TCRdb's copy, which holds only in-frame ones; the method was immunoSEQ multiplex PCR. The sample records roughly 62,000 clones, approximately 91% being singletons. Germline V gene lookup returns CDR1 SGHRS and CDR2 YFSETQ. Trimming removed 0 bases at V and 0 bases at J, with 6 bases between. The CDR3 runs to 15 residues. This entry is derived from a study of T cell repertoires in ileal Crohn's disease. Time point here: neoterminal ileum biopsy at postoperative endoscopy, about 6 months after surgery. This clonotype was sampled from an adult with Crohn's disease. Input material: ileal tissue. The genes are TRBV5-1 and TRBJ2-2; D remains ambiguous. The CDR3 sequence is CASSLDNANTGELFF. CDR3 in DNA: TGCGCCAGCAGCTTGGACAACGCGAACACCGGGGAGCTGTTTTTT.